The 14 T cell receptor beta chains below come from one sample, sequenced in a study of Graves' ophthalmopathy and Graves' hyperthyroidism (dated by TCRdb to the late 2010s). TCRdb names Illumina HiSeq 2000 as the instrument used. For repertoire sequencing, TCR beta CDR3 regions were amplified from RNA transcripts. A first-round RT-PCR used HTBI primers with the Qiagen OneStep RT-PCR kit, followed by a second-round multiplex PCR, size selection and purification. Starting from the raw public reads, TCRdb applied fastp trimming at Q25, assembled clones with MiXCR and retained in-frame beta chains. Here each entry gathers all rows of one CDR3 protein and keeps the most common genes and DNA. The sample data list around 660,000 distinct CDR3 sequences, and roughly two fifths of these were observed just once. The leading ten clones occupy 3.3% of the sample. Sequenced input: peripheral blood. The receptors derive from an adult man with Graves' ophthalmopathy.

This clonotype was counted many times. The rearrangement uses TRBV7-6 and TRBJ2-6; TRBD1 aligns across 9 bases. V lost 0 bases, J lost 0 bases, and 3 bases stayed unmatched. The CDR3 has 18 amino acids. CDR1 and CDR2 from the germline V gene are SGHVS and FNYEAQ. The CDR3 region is CASSLAGQGTSGANVLTF. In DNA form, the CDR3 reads TGTGCCAGCAGCTTAGCAGGACAGGGGACCTCTGGGGCCAACGTCCTGACTTTC.

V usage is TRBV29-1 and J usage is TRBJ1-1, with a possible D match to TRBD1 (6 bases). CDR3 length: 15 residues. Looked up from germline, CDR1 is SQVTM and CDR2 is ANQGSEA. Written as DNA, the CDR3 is TGCGGCGGTGTGTCGGGAGGGGGGAAGAACACTGAAGCTTTCTTT. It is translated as CGGVSGGGKNTEAFF.

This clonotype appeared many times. The DNA of the CDR3 is TGCGCCAGCAGCTTGGGACTGATGAATGAAAAACTGTTTTTT. Its protein product is CASSLGLMNEKLFF. The chain carries TRBV5-1 and TRBJ1-4; D is unclear. This CDR3 spans 14 amino acids. Germline CDR1 reads SGHRS; CDR2 reads YFSETQ. Trimming removed 0 bases at V and 5 bases at J, with 8 bases between.

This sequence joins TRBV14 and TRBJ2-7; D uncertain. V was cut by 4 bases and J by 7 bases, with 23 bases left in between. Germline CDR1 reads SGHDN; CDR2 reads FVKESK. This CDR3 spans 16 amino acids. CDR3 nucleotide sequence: TGTGCCAGCAGCCGGCCAGAGGCTAGAGGTCTGGGGGAGCAGTACTTC. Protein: CASSRPEARGLGEQYF.

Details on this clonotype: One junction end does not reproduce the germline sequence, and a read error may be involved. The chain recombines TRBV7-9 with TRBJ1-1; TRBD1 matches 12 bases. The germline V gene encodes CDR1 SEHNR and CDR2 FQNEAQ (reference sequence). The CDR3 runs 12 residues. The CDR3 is CASNQGQGALDF. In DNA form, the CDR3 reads TGTGCCAGCAACCAGGGACAGGGGGCTTTGGACTTT.

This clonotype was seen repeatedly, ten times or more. CDR3 nucleotide sequence: TGTGCCAGCAGCTTCAGTGGAGATGCAACTAATGAAAAACTGTTTTTT. This sequence encodes CASSFSGDATNEKLFF. V and J are TRBV7-9 and TRBJ1-4; D ambiguous. The CDR3 loop spans 16 amino acids. Deletions cut 3 bases from V and 0 bases from J, with 11 bases between. Germline V CDR1 and CDR2: SEHNR, FQNEAQ (reference sequence).

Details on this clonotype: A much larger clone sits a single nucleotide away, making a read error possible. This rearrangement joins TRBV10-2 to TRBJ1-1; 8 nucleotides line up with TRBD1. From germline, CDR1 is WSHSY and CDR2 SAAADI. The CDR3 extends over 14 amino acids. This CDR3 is CASGEGQGGTEAFF. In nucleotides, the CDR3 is TGCGCCAGCGGTGAAGGACAGGGTGGAACTGAAGCTTTCTTT.

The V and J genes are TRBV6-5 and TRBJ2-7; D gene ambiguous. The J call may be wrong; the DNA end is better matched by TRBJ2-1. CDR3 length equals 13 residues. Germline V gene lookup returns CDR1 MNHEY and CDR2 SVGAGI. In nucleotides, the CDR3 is TGTGCCAGCAGTTTAGTGCCCGACAATGAGCAGTTCTTC. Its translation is CASSLVPDNEQFF.

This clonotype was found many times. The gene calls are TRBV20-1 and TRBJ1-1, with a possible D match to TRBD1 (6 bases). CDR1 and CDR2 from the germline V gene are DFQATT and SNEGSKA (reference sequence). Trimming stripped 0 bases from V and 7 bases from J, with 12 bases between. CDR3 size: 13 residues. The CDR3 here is CSARDRGGGEAFF. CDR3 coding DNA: TGCAGTGCTAGAGATCGAGGGGGGGGTGAAGCTTTCTTT.

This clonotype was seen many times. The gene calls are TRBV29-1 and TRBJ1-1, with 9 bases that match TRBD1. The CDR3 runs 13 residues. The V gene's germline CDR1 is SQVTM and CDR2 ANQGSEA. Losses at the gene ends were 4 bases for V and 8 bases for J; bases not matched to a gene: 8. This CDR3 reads CSVAGQGFTEAFF. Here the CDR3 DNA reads TGCAGCGTTGCGGGACAGGGTTTCACAGAAGCTTTCTTT.

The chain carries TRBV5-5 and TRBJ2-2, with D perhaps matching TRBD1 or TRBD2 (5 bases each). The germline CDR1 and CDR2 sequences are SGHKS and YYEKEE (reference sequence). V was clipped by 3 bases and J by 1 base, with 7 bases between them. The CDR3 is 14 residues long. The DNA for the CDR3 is TGTGCCAGCAGCTGGGGGATGAACACCGGGGAGCTGTTTTTT. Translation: CASSWGMNTGELFF.

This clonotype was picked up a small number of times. CDR3 DNA: TGTGCCACCAGTGAGGTGACAGGGGGCGTCGGGGAGCTGTTTTTT. This gives the protein CATSEVTGGVGELFF. This sequence joins TRBV24-1 and TRBJ2-2; TRBD1 agrees at 10 bases. CDR3 length: 15 amino acids. Trimming cost V 4 bases and J 7 bases; bases outside gene matches: 5. Germline CDR1 and CDR2: KGHDR and SFDVKD.

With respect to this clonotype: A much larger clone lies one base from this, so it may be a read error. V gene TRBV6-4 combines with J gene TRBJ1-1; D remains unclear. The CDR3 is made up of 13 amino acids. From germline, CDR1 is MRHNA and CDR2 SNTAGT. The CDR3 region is CAISDTRHTEAFF. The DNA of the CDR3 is TGTGCCATCAGTGACACTCGTCACACTGAAGCTTTCTTT.

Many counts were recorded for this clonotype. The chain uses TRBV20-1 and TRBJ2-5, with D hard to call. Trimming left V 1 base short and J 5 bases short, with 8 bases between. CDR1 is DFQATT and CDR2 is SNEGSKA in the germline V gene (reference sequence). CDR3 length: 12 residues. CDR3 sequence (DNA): TGCAGTGCTAGAGGGCGGCGGGAGACCCAGTACTTC. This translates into CSARGRRETQYF.